This T cell receptor (beta chain) was recovered during a study of human T cells and chemical hapten exposure. Background on the study: Patients having alopecia areata, totalis or universalis were mostly female.

On this clonotype itself: The target antigen is unknown.

Stated time point: pre-sensitization, week 0. Documented treatment: therapeutic diphenylcyclopropenone sensitization with weekly scalp DPC. The CDR3 length is 14 residues. V dropped 2 bases and J dropped 5 bases, with 13 bases sitting between them. Germline CDR1 and CDR2: MNHNY and SVGAGI (reference sequence). TCRdb re-called the RACE reads through MiXCR, storing one row per CDR3 protein. Among some 110,000 distinct CDR3 sequences listed, approximately 12% were seen once. Study-wide results and caveats: Patch test score rose with PT1 expanded TCR count, significant at thresholds 8, 16 and 32, not 4. Expanded TCRs showed more large CDR3 clusters than pre-sensitization or healthy control sets.

The chain links TRBV6-6 to TRBJ2-7; TRBD1 is a possible D gene (5 bases). The material sequenced was whole blood, taken in connection with sensitization to the hapten diphenylcyclopropenone (DPC). The sequence was collected from a woman aged 45 to 65 with alopecia areata. Some clones in this sample may be carry-over from other donors' samples. This CDR3 reads CASSYTLQGDEQYF. In DNA form, the CDR3 reads TGTGCCAGCAGTTACACCCTTCAGGGCGACGAGCAGTACTTC.